This T cell receptor beta chain is from a study of identifying expanded T cells in peripheral blood (dated by TCRdb to about 2019). At the level of the whole study: Four technical replicates, made by sequencing separate aliquots from the same pool of genomic DNA, were compared pairwise. Beyond this particular receptor, the publication reports: Approximately 1.2 differentially abundant clones were flagged by the binomial model between technical replicates, whereas about 15 and 19 were flagged over roughly two weeks and four weeks, respectively. Variance in clone template counts between approximately 2-week samples significantly increased with total template count across all healthy donors. Both the number of clones called differentially abundant and the false-positive rate were significantly reduced by the beta-binomial model across all healthy-donor time intervals. The authors expected that biological variance in healthy repertoires might rise further over much longer intervals, such as months to years.

The immunoSEQ Assay, which uses bias-controlled multiplex PCR amplification of genomic DNA, was used to profile TCRbeta CDR3 regions. The study's own analysis went as follows. The absolute abundance of each unique TCRbeta CDR3 region was quantified after sequences were collapsed and filtered. Differential abundance was assessed using a binomial (Fisher-equivalent) model and a beta-binomial model in which time-dependent variance fitted from healthy donors was added. Clones with fewer than 5 combined templates were removed, and differential abundance was called for clones with a Benjamini-Hochberg FDR below 0.01. In the beta-binomial model, variance was expressed as a function of the total template count across the two samples, in the form v = (b*log(k)+a)^2. Not all clones reach the TCRdb copy of this immuneACCESS table, which keeps in-frame sequences only. Checked studies attribute under half of the gap to unresolved V genes and leave the rest unexplained. D and trimming were read from the DNA, whereas the V and J calls and clone size are those reported in that table. The sample records approximately 83,000 clones, about 85% of which are singletons. Just under 4.5% of the sample rests with the top ten.

During the collection period, no immune events, such as infections, were documented for the healthy donors. Blood repertoires from healthy donors were used as a training cohort for calibrating time-dependent variance in a beta-binomial model of differential abundance of T-cell clones. The training cohort included around 10 healthy donors, of whom 3 were female and 7 were male. On average the donors were around 39 years old, and their ages spanned about 29 to 65 years. Whole blood, obtained from a commercial supplier, was collected from each healthy donor at three time points spaced approximately two weeks apart. For immunosequencing, genomic DNA was extracted from whole blood that had not been sorted. Turning to this clone: Which antigen it targets is not known. Per-base qualities were not stored, and no clone one base away is much larger.

Sequenced: blood. The origin of this receptor is a person between 18 and 70 years old in good health.

The CDR3 reads as follows: CASTHAGTELYGYTF. The nucleotide sequence is TGTGCCAGCACCCACGCCGGGACAGAGCTCTATGGCTACACCTTC. This chain joins TRBV6-6 to TRBJ1-2, and 7 junctional nucleotides match TRBD1. Via the germline V gene (reference sequence), CDR1 is MNHNY and CDR2 SVGAGI. The CDR3 covers 15 residues, taking in both the cysteine and the phenylalanine. Just the 45-base CDR3 DNA is kept, in frame starting at base 1. V and J are trimmed by 7 bases and 4 bases, and the gene matches miss 12 bases of the junction.